This T cell receptor (beta chain) was sequenced in a study of CDR3 diversity in severe acne. TCRdb reanalysed the PCR reads using MiXCR and keeps one entry per CDR3 protein. The repertoire consists of 84,000 or so distinct CDR3 sequences, with around 50% occurring once and the leading ten covering around a tenth. Germline V gene sequence: CDR1 MNHEY, CDR2 SMNVEV (reference sequence). Trimming shortened V by 9 bases and J by 0 bases, and 14 bases separated the two germline ends. The CDR3 has 14 amino acids. The sequence was obtained from a male donor in good health, serving as a control. This rearrangement joins TRBV27 to TRBJ2-5; weak D call: TRBD1 (5 bases). Sequencing was carried out using blood. In DNA, the CDR3 is TGTGCCAGTGTGGCCGGACAATACCAAGAGACCCAGTACTTC. This codes for CASVAGQYQETQYF.